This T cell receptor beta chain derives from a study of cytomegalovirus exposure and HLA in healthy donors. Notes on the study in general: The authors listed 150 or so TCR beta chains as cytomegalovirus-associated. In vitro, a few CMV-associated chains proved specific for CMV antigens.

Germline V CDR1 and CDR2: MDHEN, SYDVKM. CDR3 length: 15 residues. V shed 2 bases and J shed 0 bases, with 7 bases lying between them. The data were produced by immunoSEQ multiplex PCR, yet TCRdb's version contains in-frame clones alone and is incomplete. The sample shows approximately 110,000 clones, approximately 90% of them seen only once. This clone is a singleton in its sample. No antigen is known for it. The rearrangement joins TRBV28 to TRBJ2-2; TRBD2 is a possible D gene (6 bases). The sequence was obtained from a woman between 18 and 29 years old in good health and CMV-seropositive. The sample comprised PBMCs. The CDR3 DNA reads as TGTGCCAGCAGTTTAGGGGGGACGAACACCGGGGAGCTGTTTTTT. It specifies CASSLGGTNTGELFF.